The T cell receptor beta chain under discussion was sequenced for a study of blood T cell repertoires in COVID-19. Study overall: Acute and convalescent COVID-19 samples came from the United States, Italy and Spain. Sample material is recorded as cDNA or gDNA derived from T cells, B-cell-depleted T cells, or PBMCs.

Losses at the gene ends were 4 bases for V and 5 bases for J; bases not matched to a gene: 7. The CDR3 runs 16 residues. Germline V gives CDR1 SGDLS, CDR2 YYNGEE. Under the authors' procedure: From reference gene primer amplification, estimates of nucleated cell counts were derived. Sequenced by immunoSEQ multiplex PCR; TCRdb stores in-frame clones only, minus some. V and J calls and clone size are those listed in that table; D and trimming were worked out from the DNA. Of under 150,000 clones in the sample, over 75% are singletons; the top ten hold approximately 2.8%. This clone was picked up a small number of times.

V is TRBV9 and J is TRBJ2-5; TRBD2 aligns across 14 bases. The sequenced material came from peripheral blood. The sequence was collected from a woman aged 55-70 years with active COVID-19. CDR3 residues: CASSPGTSGSLETQYF. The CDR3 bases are TGTGCCAGCAGCCCGGGGACTAGCGGGAGTTTGGAGACCCAGTACTTC.